The source of this T cell receptor beta chain is a study of beta chain features in type 1 diabetes. Whole-study context: Across all samples, approximately 110,000,000 sorted cells were examined.

This clone was detected a few times. Its antigen is not known. Findings and limits, study-wide: More deletions and fewer insertions at VDJ junctions were seen in type 1 diabetes patients. A moderate, significant TCRB CDR3 shortening appeared in type 1 diabetes across four CD4+ subsets.

The investigators reverse transcribed all of the isolated RNA, so they sequenced expressed TCRB transcripts. An average near 3.57 million reads came from naive, central memory and regulatory T cell samples. TCRdb keeps only in-frame clones here, not all; method: immunoSEQ multiplex PCR. The table records roughly 730,000 clones, roughly 13% of them present only once. What was sequenced was naive CD4+ T cells from blood. The TCR was taken from a young man with type 1 diabetes.

The CDR3 here is CASSLVPRGTGGSGANVLTF. The CDR3, as DNA: TGCGCCAGCAGCTTGGTCCCTCGTGGGACAGGGGGCTCTGGGGCCAACGTCCTGACTTTC. The chain couples TRBV5-1 to TRBJ2-6; 11 nucleotides match TRBD1. CDR1 and CDR2 (germline): SGHRS, YFSETQ. This CDR3 contains 20 residues. The junction had 8 bases not matched to a gene; V was cut back by 0 bases and J by 0 bases.